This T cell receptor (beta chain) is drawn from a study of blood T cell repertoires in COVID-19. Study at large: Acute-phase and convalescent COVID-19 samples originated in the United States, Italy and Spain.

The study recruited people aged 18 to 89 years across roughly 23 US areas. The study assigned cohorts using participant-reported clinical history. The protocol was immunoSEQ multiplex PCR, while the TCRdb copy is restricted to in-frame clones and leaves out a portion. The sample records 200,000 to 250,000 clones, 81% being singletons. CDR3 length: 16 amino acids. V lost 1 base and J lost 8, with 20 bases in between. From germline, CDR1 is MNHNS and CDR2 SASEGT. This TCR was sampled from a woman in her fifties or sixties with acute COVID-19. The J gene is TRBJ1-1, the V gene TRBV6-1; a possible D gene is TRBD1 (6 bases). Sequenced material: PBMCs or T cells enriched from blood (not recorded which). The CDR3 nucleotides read TGTGCCAGCAGTGAAGGGCTCTCCACAGGGAGTAAAGAAGCTTTCTTT. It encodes CASSEGLSTGSKEAFF.